The 23 T cell receptor beta chains given below trace back to one sample, sequenced in a study of regulatory T cells in long-lasting Graves disease (dated by TCRdb to about 2021). Library preparation employed multiplex PCR. Sequencing was performed on an Illumina HiSeq 4000. CDR3 regions were amplified by Arm-PCR with iRepertoire HTBI primers to construct TCR beta libraries. Clones were called with MiXCR by TCRdb after fastp trimmed the public reads at Q25, and only in-frame beta chains were retained. Rows are combined by CDR3 protein, so each entry shows the most common genes and DNA. In this sample the table shows around 400,000 distinct CDR3 sequences, less than 30% of which occur a single time. Approximately 27% of the sample is held by the ten biggest clonotypes. The time point label corresponds to: persistent/refractory GD, antithyroid drugs over 5 years with positive TRAb. For both TCR sequencing and RNA sequencing, RNA was extracted from PBMCs using TRIzol.

The specimen was peripheral blood mononuclear cells (PBMCs), collected when the disease was refractory, from a patient treated with antithyroid drugs. The source is a middle-aged woman with Graves disease. Donor details come from another sample of the same person, matched by shared clones.

As regards this clonotype: A much larger clone differs by one base, so this may be a read error. Since the CDR3 does not end with the conserved phenylalanine or tryptophan, this likely comes from a read error. It is unclear where the CDR3 begins or ends on the DNA, so no DNA is shown, and the CDR3 is as TCRdb lists it. The chain links TRBV7-8 to TRBJ2-7. The CDR3 contains 12 residues when both ends are counted. CDR1 is SGHVS and CDR2 is FQNEAQ in the germline V gene. The CDR3 reads CASSLEGWEQHL.

This clonotype was detected many times. The gene calls are TRBV11-2 and TRBJ1-6; no firm D call. Per the germline V gene, CDR1 is SGHAT and CDR2 is FQNNGV. The CDR3 is made up of 14 amino acids. Deletions cut 5 bases from V and 2 bases from J, with 7 bases between. In DNA form, the CDR3 reads TGTGCCAGCAGCCGACGGACCTATAATTCACCCCTCCACTTT. Its protein is CASSRRTYNSPLHF.

This clonotype came up many times. The V call is TRBV28, the J call TRBJ2-7; 7 nucleotides line up with TRBD1. The CDR3 has 15 amino acids. Germline loops: CDR1 MDHEN, CDR2 SYDVKM. The trim removed 5 bases at V and 7 bases at J, leaving 14 bases unmatched. The CDR3 sequence is CASSLKGAPRGEQYF. Written as DNA, the CDR3 is TGTGCCAGCAGTCTAAAGGGGGCTCCGAGAGGAGAGCAGTACTTC. Full variable domain (remainder filled in from reference TRBV28 and TRBJ2-7): DVKVTQSSRYLVKRTGEKVFLECVQDMDHENMFWYRQDPGLGLRLIYFSYDVKMKEKGDIPEGYSVSREKKERFSLILESASTNQTSMYLCASSLKGAPRGEQYFGPGTRLTVT.

The chain recombines TRBV28 with TRBJ1-6, with D perhaps matching TRBD1 (6 bases). V lost 7 bases and J lost 13, with 20 bases in between. CDR1 and CDR2 (germline): MDHEN, SYDVKM. The CDR3 length is 14 residues. The CDR3 here is CASTLGGGPVPLHF. The DNA for the CDR3 is TGTGCCAGCACCCTAGGGGGGGGTCCGGTCCCCCTCCACTTT. Full variable domain (rest looked up from reference TRBV28 and TRBJ1-6): DVKVTQSSRYLVKRTGEKVFLECVQDMDHENMFWYRQDPGLGLRLIYFSYDVKMKEKGDIPEGYSVSREKKERFSLILESASTNQTSMYLCASTLGGGPVPLHFGNGTRLTVT.

This clonotype was recorded many times. J is TRBJ2-7 and V is TRBV10-3; 9 nucleotides match TRBD1. Germline V CDR1 and CDR2: ENHRY, SYGVKD. The V segment lost 3 bases and the J segment 7 bases; nucleotides outside the gene matches: 16. CDR3 size: 17 residues. CDR3 loop: CAISDPHGTGMVGEQYF. The CDR3 nucleotides read TGTGCCATCAGTGATCCCCACGGGACAGGGATGGTAGGAGAGCAGTACTTC.

At least ten counts were recorded for this clonotype. The chain has TRBV28 and TRBJ2-7; perhaps TRBD1 as D (6 bases). The CDR3 is 13 amino acids. From germline, CDR1 is MDHEN and CDR2 SYDVKM. V was trimmed by 6 bases and J by 0 bases, leaving 9 bases between them. CDR3 protein: CASSFRGSYEQYF. In DNA form, the CDR3 reads TGTGCCAGCAGCTTCAGGGGCTCCTACGAGCAGTACTTC. Full variable domain (remainder filled in from reference TRBV28 and TRBJ2-7): DVKVTQSSRYLVKRTGEKVFLECVQDMDHENMFWYRQDPGLGLRLIYFSYDVKMKEKGDIPEGYSVSREKKERFSLILESASTNQTSMYLCASSFRGSYEQYFGPGTRLTVT.

This clonotype showed up just a few times. The V and J genes are TRBV3-1 and TRBJ1-2, with 7 bases that match TRBD1. CDR3 size: 16 residues. CDR1 and CDR2 (germline): LGHDT, YNNKEL (reference sequence). Losses at the gene ends were 0 bases for V and 4 bases for J; bases not matched to a gene: 8. The CDR3 reads CASSQDRGGWGYGYTF. CDR3 nucleotides: TGTGCCAGCAGCCAAGATCGAGGGGGCTGGGGCTATGGCTACACCTTC.

Comments on this clonotype: This may be a read error: a much more frequent sequence differs by one nucleotide. This chain joins TRBV12-3 or TRBV12-4 and TRBJ1-2, with D possibly TRBD1 on 6 matching bases. V was shortened by 8 bases and J by 6 bases, with 16 bases between the two germline ends. The CDR3 runs to 13 residues. The CDR3 bases are TGTGCCAGCGGCCTGGACAGAAGGCATGGCTACACCTTC. This sequence encodes CASGLDRRHGYTF.

CDR3 nucleotides: TGTGCCAGCAAGACGGGAGCGCTCACAGATACGCAGTATTTT. Translating it yields CASKTGALTDTQYF. The rearrangement joins TRBV28 to TRBJ2-3; maybe TRBD2 (6 bases). Germline values: CDR1 MDHEN, CDR2 SYDVKM. V lost 7 bases and J lost 2, with 13 bases in between. The CDR3 covers 14 residues.

The chain carries TRBV20-1 and TRBJ2-1; perhaps D is TRBD1 or TRBD2 (5 bases each). This CDR3 spans 12 amino acids. V was clipped by 3 bases and J by 6 bases, with 9 bases between them. Germline loops: CDR1 DFQATT, CDR2 SNEGSKA (reference sequence). The CDR3 reads CSASTGANEQFF. DNA of the CDR3: TGCAGTGCTAGTACCGGGGCCAATGAGCAGTTCTTC.

A few counts support this clonotype. The rearrangement joins TRBV3-1 to TRBJ2-7; 8 bases map to TRBD2. This CDR3 region has 17 residues. The germline gives CDR1 LGHDT, CDR2 YNNKEL (reference sequence). With 3 bases clipped from V and 1 base from J, the junction kept 11 bases outside the gene matches. CDR3 residues: CASSHGEIAGPSYEQYF. CDR3 coding DNA: TGTGCCAGCAGCCACGGAGAAATAGCGGGACCGTCCTACGAGCAGTACTTC.

This clonotype was detected only a few times. V usage is TRBV10-3 and J usage is TRBJ2-5; 12 nucleotides agree with TRBD1. The germline CDR1 and CDR2 sequences are ENHRY and SYGVKD. V lost 4 bases to trimming and J lost 5 bases; unmatched junction nucleotides: 8. The CDR3 spans 16 residues. The CDR3 DNA reads as TGTGCCATCAGTGGTTACCGGGACAGGGGGCCGGAGACCCAGTACTTC. This codes for CAISGYRDRGPETQYF.

This clonotype was counted between two and nine times. V gene TRBV11-3 combines with J gene TRBJ1-1; D ambiguous. Looked up from germline, CDR1 is SGHNT and CDR2 is YENEEA. The length of the CDR3 is 13 residues. V gave up 0 bases and J gave up 3 bases, with 5 bases separating them. For the CDR3, the DNA is TGTGCCAGCAGCTTAGAGATCGACACTGAAGCTTTCTTT. Translation gives CASSLEIDTEAFF.

This clonotype was seen many times. The chain recombines TRBV25-1 with TRBJ2-5, with TRBD1 as a possible D gene (6 bases). V was clipped by 3 bases and J by 1 base, with 12 bases between them. This CDR3 is 15 amino acids long. The germline V gene encodes CDR1 MGHDK and CDR2 SYGVNS. The CDR3 DNA reads TGTGCCAGCAGTGAGCTCAACAGGGCCCAAGAGACCCAGTACTTC. It yields the protein CASSELNRAQETQYF.

This clonotype was detected many times. The chain employs TRBV28 and TRBJ2-7; TRBD1 or TRBD2 may be the D gene (5 bases each). The germline V gene encodes CDR1 MDHEN and CDR2 SYDVKM. The CDR3 covers 14 residues. With 4 bases removed from V and 0 bases from J, the gap between germline ends came to 10 bases. The CDR3 DNA reads TGTGCCAGCAGTTCCCGGGACCACTCCTACGAGCAGTACTTC. Translated: CASSSRDHSYEQYF.

The V and J genes are TRBV6-1 and TRBJ2-5, with 7 bases matching TRBD2. The closer fit of TRBJ2-1 to the DNA end suggests the J call may be wrong. Germline CDR1 reads MNHNS; CDR2 reads SASEGT. This CDR3 is built from 14 residues. The CDR3 reads CASSVASGNNEQFF. CDR3 coding DNA: TGTGCCAGCAGTGTTGCTAGCGGTAACAATGAGCAGTTCTTC.

This chain uses TRBV29-1 with TRBJ2-1, with 10 bases identical to TRBD2. V shed 1 base and J 5 bases; nucleotides not matched to a gene: 11. The CDR3 covers 17 residues. Germline CDR1 and CDR2: SQVTM and ANQGSEA. The CDR3 region is CSVEGVASGGTDNEQFF. The CDR3 DNA follows: TGCAGCGTTGAAGGGGTGGCTAGCGGGGGAACAGACAATGAGCAGTTCTTC.

The chain uses TRBV6-5 and TRBJ2-1; 8 nucleotides match TRBD2. The CDR3 extends over 17 amino acids. The V and J ends lost 4 bases and 4 bases, in that order; junction bases with no gene match: 12. CDR1 is MNHEY and CDR2 is SVGAGI in the germline V gene. CDR3 protein: CASSLSFTSGSYNEQFF. In DNA form, the CDR3 reads TGTGCCAGCAGTTTGAGTTTCACTAGCGGAAGTTACAATGAGCAGTTCTTC.

This clonotype was seen repeatedly, ten times or more. The V gene is TRBV5-1, the J gene TRBJ1-1, with 10 bases matching TRBD1. Germline V lookup: CDR1 SGHRS, CDR2 YFSETQ. J was trimmed by 2 bases and V by 5 bases; bases with no gene match: 9. The CDR3 consists of 16 residues. In DNA form, the CDR3 reads TGCGCCAGCAGTTGGGGGACAGGGGTCCTCAACACTGAAGCTTTCTTT. Translated, it gives CASSWGTGVLNTEAFF. The full variable domain, in which reference TRBV5-1 and TRBJ1-1 provide the parts outside the CDR3, is KAGVTQTPRYLIKTRGQQVTLSCSPISGHRSVSWYQQTPGQGLQFLFEYFSETQRNKGNFPGRFSGRQFSNSRSEMNVSTLELGDSALYLCASSWGTGVLNTEAFFGQGTRLTVV.

V gene TRBV5-1 combines with J gene TRBJ2-5, with 7 bases aligning to TRBD1. After removal of 0 bases from V and 5 bases from J, the junction contained 4 bases not matched to a gene. CDR1 is SGHRS, CDR2 YFSETQ, per germline. The CDR3 loop spans 14 amino acids. The CDR3 DNA is TGCGCCAGCAGCTTGGTCGGACAGGCGGAGACCCAGTACTTC. Its protein is CASSLVGQAETQYF.

The chain employs TRBV20-1 and TRBJ2-6; 14 bases line up with TRBD2. Trimming took 1 base from V and 3 from J; bases not matched to a gene: 8. CDR3 size: 19 residues. The germline V gene encodes CDR1 DFQATT and CDR2 SNEGSKA (reference sequence). Written as DNA, the CDR3 is TGCAGTGCTAGAGGTCTGACTAGCGGGAGGGCCTTTGGGGCCAACGTCCTGACTTTC. Amino acid sequence: CSARGLTSGRAFGANVLTF.

This clonotype showed up just a few times. The chain uses TRBV11-2 and TRBJ2-1; D is unclear. The V gene's germline CDR1 is SGHAT and CDR2 FQNNGV. V was trimmed by 3 bases and J by 5 bases, leaving 8 bases between them. The CDR3 has 13 amino acids. The CDR3, as DNA: TGTGCCAGCAGCTTCGGACCGGACAATGAGCAGTTCTTC. Amino acid sequence: CASSFGPDNEQFF.

This sequence joins TRBV7-2 and TRBJ1-1; no definite D call. V dropped 6 bases and J dropped 2 bases, with 16 bases sitting between them. The CDR3 is made up of 15 amino acids. CDR1 is SGHTA and CDR2 is FQGNSA in the germline V gene. The DNA for the CDR3 is TGTGCCAGCAGTCTAATACCGCTACCAAACACTGAAGCTTTCTTT. Amino acid sequence: CASSLIPLPNTEAFF. The full variable domain, in which reference TRBV7-2 and TRBJ1-1 provide the parts outside the CDR3, is GAGVSQSPSNKVTEKGKDVELRCDPISGHTALYWYRQSLGQGLEFLIYFQGNSAPDKSGLPSDRFSAERTGGSVSTLTIQRTQQEDSAVYLCASSLIPLPNTEAFFGQGTRLTVV.